One TCR beta chain is described in this entry. Antigen specificity is unknown. These data originate in a study of graft-versus-host responses after intestinal transplantation. Tissue processing of the graft released intraepithelial and lamina propria lymphocytes from it. Clones were sequenced by immunoSEQ multiplex PCR, and TCRdb holds only the in-frame ones, with some missing. The sample has 25,000 to 35,000 clones, about 80% seen once. The CDR3 covers 16 residues. V was cut by 0 bases and J by 7 bases, with 16 bases left in between. The germline CDR1 and CDR2 sequences are SGDLS and YYNGEE. Findings and caveats of the study: Detection of GvH clones occurred in recipient marrow, and some had their first appearance in ileum or blood.

The sequence was collected from a human patient who received an intestinal transplant, so some T cells may come from the graft donor. The rearrangement links TRBV9 to TRBJ2-2; D is possibly TRBD1 (6 bases). The sample here was ileum tissue, taken 98 days after intestinal transplantation. This CDR3 is CASSVVDRLYIGELFF. CDR3 DNA sequence: TGTGCCAGCAGCGTAGTAGACAGGCTCTATATCGGGGAGCTGTTTTTT.